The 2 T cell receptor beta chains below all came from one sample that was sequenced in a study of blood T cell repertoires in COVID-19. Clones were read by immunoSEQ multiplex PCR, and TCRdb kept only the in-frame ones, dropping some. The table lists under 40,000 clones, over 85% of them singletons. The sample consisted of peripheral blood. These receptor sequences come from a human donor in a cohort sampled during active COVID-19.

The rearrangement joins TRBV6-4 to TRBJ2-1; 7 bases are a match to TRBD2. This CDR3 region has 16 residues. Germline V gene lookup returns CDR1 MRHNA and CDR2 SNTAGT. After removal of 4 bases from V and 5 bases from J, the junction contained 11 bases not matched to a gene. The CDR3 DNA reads TGTGCCAGCAGTGTTCGACTTGGCGGGAGTAACAATGAGCAGTTCTTC. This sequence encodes CASSVRLGGSNNEQFF.

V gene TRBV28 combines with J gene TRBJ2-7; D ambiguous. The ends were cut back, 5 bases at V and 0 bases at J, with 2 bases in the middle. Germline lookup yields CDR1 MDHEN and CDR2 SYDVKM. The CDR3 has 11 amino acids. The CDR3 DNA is TGTGCCAGCAGTCACTCCTACGAGCAGTACTTC. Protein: CASSHSYEQYF.